This T cell receptor (beta chain) was recovered during a study of cytomegalovirus exposure and HLA in healthy donors. Study-level findings and limits: High sensitivity and specificity were reportedly achieved when the classifier diagnosed cytomegalovirus status.

Sequencing was performed with immunoSEQ multiplex PCR; in TCRdb, only in-frame clones are kept and a portion is missing. The sample records about 160,000 clones, approximately 86% being singletons. Concerning this clone itself: Its antigen remains unidentified.

From germline, CDR1 is SGHRS and CDR2 YFSETQ. V lost 6 bases and J lost 2, with 15 bases in between. The CDR3 runs to 15 residues. Source material: PBMCs. The sequence was obtained from a woman between 18 and 29 years old in good health and CMV-seronegative. V is TRBV5-1 and J is TRBJ1-3; D might be TRBD1 (5 bases). CDR3 loop: CASTTGEAAGNTIYF. The CDR3 DNA reads TGCGCCAGCACCACGGGGGAGGCTGCTGGAAACACCATATATTTT.